Below are 24 T cell receptor beta chains sequenced from a single sample in a study of blood T cell repertoires in COVID-19. TCRdb keeps only in-frame clones here, not all; method: immunoSEQ multiplex PCR. The sample lists around 200,000 clones, about 86% occurring once. Sample: peripheral blood. The source is a woman younger than 35 who had recovered from COVID-19.

This clone came up once. V gene TRBV2 combines with J gene TRBJ1-5; tentatively, D is TRBD1 (6 bases). The CDR3 sequence is 13 residues long. V was pared by 6 bases and J by 5 bases, with 11 bases between. Germline assignment: CDR1 SNHLY and CDR2 FYNNEI. CDR3 nucleotides: TGTGCCAGCAGCCCCGGACAGTATCAGCCCCAGCATTTT. Protein product: CASSPGQYQPQHF.

The chain uses TRBV3-1 (or the pseudogene TRBV3-2) and TRBJ2-3; 11 bases agree with TRBD2. The CDR3 is made up of 16 amino acids. The J segment lost 3 bases and the V segment lost 4 bases, leaving 6 bases of the junction unmatched. CDR1 and CDR2 (germline): LGHDT, YNNKEL (reference sequence). This CDR3 reads CASSRGSGGATDTQYF. DNA for the CDR3: TGTGCCAGCAGCCGAGGTAGCGGGGGGGCGACAGATACGCAGTATTTT.

The chain is built from TRBV2 and TRBJ2-2; TRBD1 might be the D (5 bases). CDR3 length: 16 residues. Germline V CDR1 and CDR2: SNHLY, FYNNEI. Trimming left V 2 bases short and J 1 base short, with 11 bases between. The CDR3 loop reads CASSEYRGRNTGELFF. For the CDR3, the DNA is TGTGCCAGCAGTGAATATAGGGGTCGGAACACCGGGGAGCTGTTTTTT.

The chain has TRBV4-1 and TRBJ2-7; possible D gene TRBD2, 6 bases. Trimming stripped 4 bases from V and 4 bases from J, with 14 bases between. This CDR3 comprises 14 residues. In germline, CDR1 is MGHRA, CDR2 YSYEKL. CDR3 region: CASSPPGTGYEQYF. CDR3 sequence (DNA): TGCGCCAGCAGCCCCCCCGGGACTGGTTACGAGCAGTACTTC.

This clone appeared a single time. The V and J genes are TRBV5-4 and TRBJ2-1; 10 nucleotides agree with TRBD2. Trimming cost V 0 bases and J 7 bases; bases outside gene matches: 7. Germline loops: CDR1 SGHNT, CDR2 YYREEE (reference sequence). The CDR3 totals 16 residues. The CDR3 sequence: CASSLGGASGRNEQFF. CDR3 coding DNA: TGTGCCAGCAGCTTGGGCGGGGCTAGCGGGAGAAATGAGCAGTTCTTC.

The V gene is TRBV4-1, the J gene TRBJ2-1; 10 positions agree with TRBD2. Trimming at V came to 0 bases and at J to 7 bases, leaving 3 bases not matched to a gene. Germline values: CDR1 MGHRA, CDR2 YSYEKL. This CDR3 is built from 15 residues. This CDR3 is CASSQESGGGNEQFF. CDR3 nucleotide sequence: TGCGCCAGCAGCCAAGAAAGCGGGGGGGGAAATGAGCAGTTCTTC.

This sequence joins TRBV18 and TRBJ2-1; 7 bases map to TRBD2. The CDR3 covers 15 residues. J gave up 0 bases and V 4 bases, and 3 bases lay outside the gene matches. Per the germline V gene, CDR1 is KGHSH and CDR2 is LQKENI. CDR3 sequence: CASSLGGGSYNEQFF. The DNA for the CDR3 is TGTGCCAGCTCACTTGGGGGGGGCTCCTACAATGAGCAGTTCTTC.

The V gene is TRBV6-4, the J gene TRBJ2-7, with D possibly being TRBD1 (6 bases). The CDR3 totals 14 residues. Germline CDR1 reads MRHNA; CDR2 reads SNTAGT. Trimming cost V 5 bases and J 4 bases, with 15 bases left between them. DNA for the CDR3: TGTGCCAGCAGTCCCCCCCGCAGGGGTTACGAGCAGTACGTC. Translating gives CASSPPRRGYEQYV.

V and J are TRBV19 and TRBJ1-4; D is unresolved. This CDR3 is built from 12 residues. CDR1 and CDR2 from the germline V gene are LNHDA and SQIVND (reference sequence). V lost 8 bases to trimming and J lost 6 bases, with 10 bases between them. The CDR3 sequence: CASRRDDEKLFF. The CDR3 DNA reads as TGTGCCAGTCGGAGAGACGATGAAAAACTGTTTTTT.

The rearrangement joins TRBV13 to TRBJ2-7, with D possibly matching TRBD1 (5 bases). CDR1 is PRHDT, CDR2 FYEKMQ, per germline (reference sequence). V was pared by 0 bases and J by 4 bases, with 10 bases between. The CDR3 contains 14 residues. The CDR3 nucleotides are TGTGCCAGCAGCTTAGGCAGGGCATCTTACGAGCAGTACTTC. Its translation: CASSLGRASYEQYF.

V gene TRBV7-9 combines with J gene TRBJ1-1, with D unresolved. V shed 5 bases and J shed 4 bases, with 8 bases lying between them. CDR1 is SEHNR and CDR2 is FQNEAQ in the germline V gene (reference sequence). The CDR3 has 12 residues. The CDR3 DNA sequence: TGTGCCAGCAGCCCGGTTCCCACTGAAGCTTTCTTT. This sequence encodes CASSPVPTEAFF. Variable domain in full (rest from reference TRBV7-9 and TRBJ1-1): DTGVSQNPRHKITKRGQNVTFRCDPISEHNRLYWYRQTLGQGPEFLTYFQNEAQLEKSRLLSDRFSAERPKGSFSTLEIQRTEQGDSAMYLCASSPVPTEAFFGQGTRLTVV.

This chain joins TRBV19 and TRBJ1-5; D is ambiguous. Germline V CDR1 and CDR2: LNHDA, SQIVND (reference sequence). V was trimmed by 4 bases and J by 2 bases, leaving 12 bases between them. The CDR3 runs to 15 residues. CDR3 bases: TGTGCCAGTAGTACCGTGGGCTTGGGCAATCAGCCCCAGCATTTT. Its translation is CASSTVGLGNQPQHF.

The chain uses TRBV18 and TRBJ2-3; no reliable D call. This CDR3 is built from 13 residues. CDR1 is KGHSH, CDR2 LQKENI, per germline. The germline V and J ends were trimmed by 5 bases and 0 bases, with 6 bases remaining between them. CDR3 amino acids: CASSGQSTDTQYF. Written as DNA, the CDR3 is TGTGCCAGCTCAGGGCAGAGCACAGATACGCAGTATTTT. The variable domain in full, with the rest retrieved from reference TRBV18 and TRBJ2-3, is NAGVMQNPRHLVRRRGQEARLRCSPMKGHSHVYWYRQLPEEGLKFMVYLQKENIIDESGMPKERFSAEFPKEGPSILRIQQVVRGDSAAYFCASSGQSTDTQYFGPGTRLTVL.

The chain couples TRBV15 to TRBJ2-2; TRBD2 aligns across 16 bases. Germline CDR1 is LNHNV and CDR2 is YYDKDF (reference sequence). The V gene end was trimmed by 5 bases and the J gene end by 1 base; junction bases not matched to a gene: 4. This CDR3 region has 18 residues. The CDR3 sequence is CATSSGLAGGKNTGELFF. CDR3 coding DNA: TGTGCCACCAGCTCGGGACTAGCGGGAGGGAAGAACACCGGGGAGCTGTTTTTT.

The CDR3 sequence: CSIRGGVGTDTQYF. The CDR3 nucleotides are TGCAGCATCAGAGGGGGAGTTGGCACAGATACGCAGTATTTT. The rearrangement uses TRBV29-1 and TRBJ2-3; possibly TRBD1 for D (6 bases). The CDR3 contains 14 residues. The germline V gene has CDR1 SQVTM and CDR2 ANQGSEA. The germline V and J ends were trimmed by 8 bases and 1 base, with 16 bases remaining between them.

This clone was picked up one time. The chain employs TRBV10-3 and TRBJ2-7, with TRBD1 matching over 9 bases. The CDR3 is made up of 12 amino acids. J lost 7 bases, V lost 5 bases, and 3 bases had no gene match. CDR1 and CDR2 (germline): ENHRY, SYGVKD. CDR3 sequence (DNA): TGTGCCATCAGTATAGACAGGGGGGAGCAGTACGTC. Translation: CAISIDRGEQYV.

The chain joins TRBV2 to TRBJ1-3; no clear D gene. This CDR3 has 15 amino acids. Germline CDR1 is SNHLY and CDR2 is FYNNEI. V was trimmed by 3 bases and J by 5 bases, leaving 14 bases between them. CDR3 region: CASSERAWVRNTIYF. For the CDR3, the DNA is TGTGCCAGCAGTGAGCGGGCATGGGTTAGAAACACCATATATTTT.

The chain recombines TRBV5-1 with TRBJ2-3; D gene unclear. The CDR3 totals 14 residues. The germline V gene has CDR1 SGHRS and CDR2 YFSETQ. Trimming left V 0 bases short and J 5 bases short, with 10 bases between. The CDR3 reads CASSLGPGRDTQYF. The DNA for the CDR3 is TGCGCCAGCAGCTTGGGTCCAGGAAGAGATACGCAGTATTTT.

The chain recombines TRBV5-1 with TRBJ2-7; D may be TRBD2 (5 bases). Trimming pared 7 bases from V and 5 bases from J, leaving 13 bases between. Per the germline V gene, CDR1 is SGHRS and CDR2 is YFSETQ. This CDR3 region has 12 residues. This CDR3 is CASGVGSNEQYF. Here the CDR3 DNA reads TGCGCCAGCGGCGTGGGGAGTAACGAGCAGTACTTC. The entire variable domain, with the rest obtained from reference TRBV5-1 and TRBJ2-7, is as follows: KAGVTQTPRYLIKTRGQQVTLSCSPISGHRSVSWYQQTPGQGLQFLFEYFSETQRNKGNFPGRFSGRQFSNSRSEMNVSTLELGDSALYLCASGVGSNEQYFGPGTRLTVT.

The genes are TRBV15 and TRBJ1-5; 8 nucleotides match TRBD1. The germline gives CDR1 LNHNV, CDR2 YYDKDF (reference sequence). The CDR3 has 13 amino acids. V gave up 6 bases and J gave up 2 bases; unmatched junction bases: 0. DNA for the CDR3: TGTGCCACCAGACAGGGGGGCAATCAGCCCCAGCATTTT. Translation gives CATRQGGNQPQHF.

This clone came up once. The chain is built from TRBV7-9 and TRBJ2-5; the D is unclear. The CDR3 is 14 amino acids. Trimming shortened V by 0 bases and J by 2 bases, and 7 bases separated the two germline ends. The germline CDR1 and CDR2 sequences are SEHNR and FQNEAQ (reference sequence). The CDR3 region is CASSLARVQETQYF. The DNA of the CDR3 is TGTGCCAGCAGCTTAGCGCGAGTACAAGAGACCCAGTACTTC.

This clone was counted a single time. The gene calls are TRBV4-1 and TRBJ1-1; D is perhaps TRBD1 (6 bases). CDR1 and CDR2 from the germline V gene are MGHRA and YSYEKL. Trimming left V 0 bases short and J 7 bases short, with 9 bases between. CDR3 size: 13 residues. CDR3 loop: CASSQDRGSEAFF. The CDR3 DNA follows: TGCGCCAGCAGCCAAGACAGGGGTAGTGAAGCTTTCTTT.

This rearrangement joins TRBV30 to TRBJ1-3; the match to TRBD1 covers 7 bases. The length of the CDR3 is 14 residues. V was pared by 4 bases and J by 6 bases, with 9 bases of the junction left unmatched. CDR1 is GTSNPN and CDR2 is SVGIG in the germline V gene (reference sequence). CDR3 nucleotides: TGTGCCTGGAACGCGAGAGGGGGCAAAAACACCATATATTTT. It translates to CAWNARGGKNTIYF.

This chain links TRBV9 with TRBJ2-2, with D possibly TRBD1 on 6 matching bases. The germline V gene encodes CDR1 SGDLS and CDR2 YYNGEE. V was shortened by 4 bases and J by 5 bases, with 18 bases between the two germline ends. This CDR3 region has 16 residues. The CDR3: CASSRGRQGLTGELFF. CDR3 bases: TGTGCCAGCAGCCGGGGCAGGCAGGGGTTGACCGGGGAGCTGTTTTTT. Drawing the rest from reference TRBV9 and TRBJ2-2, the complete variable domain is DSGVTQTPKHLITATGQRVTLRCSPRSGDLSVYWYQQSLDQGLQFLIQYYNGEERAKGNILERFSAQQFPDLHSELNLSSLELGDSALYFCASSRGRQGLTGELFFGEGSRLTVL.